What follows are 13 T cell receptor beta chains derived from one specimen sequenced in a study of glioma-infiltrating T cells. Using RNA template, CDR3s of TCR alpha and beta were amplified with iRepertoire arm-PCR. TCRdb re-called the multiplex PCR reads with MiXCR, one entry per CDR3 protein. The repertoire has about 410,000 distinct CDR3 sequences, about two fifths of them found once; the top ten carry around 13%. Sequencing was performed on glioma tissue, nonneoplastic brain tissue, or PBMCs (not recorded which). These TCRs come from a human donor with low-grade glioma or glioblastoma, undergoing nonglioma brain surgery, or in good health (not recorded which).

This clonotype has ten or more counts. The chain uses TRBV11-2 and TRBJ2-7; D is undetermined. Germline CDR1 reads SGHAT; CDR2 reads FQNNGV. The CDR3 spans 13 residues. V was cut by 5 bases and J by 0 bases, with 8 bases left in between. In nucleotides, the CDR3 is TGTGCCAGCAGCCCTGGGCCCTCCTACGAGCAGTACTTC. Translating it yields CASSPGPSYEQYF.

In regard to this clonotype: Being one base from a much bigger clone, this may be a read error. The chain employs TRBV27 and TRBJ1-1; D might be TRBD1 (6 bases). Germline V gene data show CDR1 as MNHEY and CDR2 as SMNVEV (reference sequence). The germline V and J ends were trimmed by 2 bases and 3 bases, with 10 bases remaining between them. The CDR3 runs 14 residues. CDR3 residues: CASSLRPGDTEAFF. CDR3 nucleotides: TGTGCCAGCAGTTTAAGACCAGGGGACACTGAAGCTTTCTTT.

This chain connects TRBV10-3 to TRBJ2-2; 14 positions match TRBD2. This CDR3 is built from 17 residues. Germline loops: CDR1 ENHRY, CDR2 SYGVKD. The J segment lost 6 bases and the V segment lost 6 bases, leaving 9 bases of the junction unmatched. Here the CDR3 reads CAIRRLAGGPMAGELFF. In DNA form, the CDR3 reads TGTGCCATCAGGAGACTAGCGGGAGGGCCTATGGCCGGGGAGCTGTTTTTT.

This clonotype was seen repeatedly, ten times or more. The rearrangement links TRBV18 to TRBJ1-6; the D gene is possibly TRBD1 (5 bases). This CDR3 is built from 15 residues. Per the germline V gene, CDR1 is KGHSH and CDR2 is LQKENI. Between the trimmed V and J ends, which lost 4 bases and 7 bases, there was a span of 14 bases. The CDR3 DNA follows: TGTGCCAGCTCACTCTCGGGACCGATAAATTCACCCCTCCACTTT. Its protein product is CASSLSGPINSPLHF.

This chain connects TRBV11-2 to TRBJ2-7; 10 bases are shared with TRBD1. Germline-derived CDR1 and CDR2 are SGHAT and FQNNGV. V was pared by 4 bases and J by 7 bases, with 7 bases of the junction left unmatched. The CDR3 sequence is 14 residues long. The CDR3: CASSYGTGDFEQYF. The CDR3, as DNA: TGTGCCAGCAGCTACGGGACAGGGGATTTTGAGCAGTACTTC.

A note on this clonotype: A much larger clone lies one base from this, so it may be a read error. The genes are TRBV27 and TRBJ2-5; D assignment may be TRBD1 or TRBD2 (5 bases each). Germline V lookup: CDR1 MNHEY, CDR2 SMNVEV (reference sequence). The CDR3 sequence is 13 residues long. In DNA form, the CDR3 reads TGTGCCAGCAGTTCCGGCCAAGGGGAGACCAAGTACTTC. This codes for CASSSGQGETKYF.

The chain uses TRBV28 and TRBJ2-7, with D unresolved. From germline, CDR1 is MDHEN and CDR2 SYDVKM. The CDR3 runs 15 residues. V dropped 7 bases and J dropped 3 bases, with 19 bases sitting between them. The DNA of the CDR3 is TGTGCCAGCACCTTAGGAGACGGGTCCCACTACGAGCAGTACTTC. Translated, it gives CASTLGDGSHYEQYF.

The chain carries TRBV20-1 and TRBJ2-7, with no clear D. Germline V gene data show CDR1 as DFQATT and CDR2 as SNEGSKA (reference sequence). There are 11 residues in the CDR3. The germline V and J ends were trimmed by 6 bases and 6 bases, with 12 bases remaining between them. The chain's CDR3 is CSAPDPFEQYF. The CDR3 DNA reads TGCAGTGCCCCGGACCCCTTCGAGCAGTACTTC.

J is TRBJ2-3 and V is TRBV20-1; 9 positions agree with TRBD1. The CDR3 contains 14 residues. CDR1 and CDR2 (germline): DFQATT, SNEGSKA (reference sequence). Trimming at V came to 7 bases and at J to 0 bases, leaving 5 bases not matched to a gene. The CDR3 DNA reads TGCAGTGGCTCTGACAGGGGGAGCACAGATACGCAGTATTTT. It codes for CSGSDRGSTDTQYF.

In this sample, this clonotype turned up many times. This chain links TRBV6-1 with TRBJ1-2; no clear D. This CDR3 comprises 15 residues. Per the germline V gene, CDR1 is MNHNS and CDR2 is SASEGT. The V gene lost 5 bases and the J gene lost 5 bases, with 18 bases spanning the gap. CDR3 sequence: CASSSYSVSSYGYTF. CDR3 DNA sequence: TGTGCCAGCAGTTCCTACTCTGTCTCATCATATGGCTACACCTTC.

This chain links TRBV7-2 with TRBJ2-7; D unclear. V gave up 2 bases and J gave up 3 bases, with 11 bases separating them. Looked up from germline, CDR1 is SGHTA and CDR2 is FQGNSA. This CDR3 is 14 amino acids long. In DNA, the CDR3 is TGTGCCAGCAGCTTATCTCCAGGCCTCTACGAGCAGTACTTC. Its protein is CASSLSPGLYEQYF.

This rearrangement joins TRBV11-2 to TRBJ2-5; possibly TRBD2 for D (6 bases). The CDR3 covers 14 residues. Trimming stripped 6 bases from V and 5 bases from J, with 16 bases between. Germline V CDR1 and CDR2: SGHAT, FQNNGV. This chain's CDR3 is CASRSTSAGETQYF. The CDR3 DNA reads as TGTGCCAGCAGGTCAACTTCTGCGGGGGAGACCCAGTACTTC. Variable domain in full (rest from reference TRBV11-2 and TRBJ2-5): EAGVAQSPRYKIIEKRQSVAFWCNPISGHATLYWYQQILGQGPKLLIQFQNNGVVDDSQLPKDRFSAERLKGVDSTLKIQPAKLEDSAVYLCASRSTSAGETQYFGPGTRLLVL.

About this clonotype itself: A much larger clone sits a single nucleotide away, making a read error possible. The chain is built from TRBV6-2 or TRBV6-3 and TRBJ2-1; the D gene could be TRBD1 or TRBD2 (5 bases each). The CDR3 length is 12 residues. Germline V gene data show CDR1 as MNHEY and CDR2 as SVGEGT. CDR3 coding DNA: TGTGCCACCCGGGACCCATACAATGATCAGTTCTTC. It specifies CATRDPYNDQFF.